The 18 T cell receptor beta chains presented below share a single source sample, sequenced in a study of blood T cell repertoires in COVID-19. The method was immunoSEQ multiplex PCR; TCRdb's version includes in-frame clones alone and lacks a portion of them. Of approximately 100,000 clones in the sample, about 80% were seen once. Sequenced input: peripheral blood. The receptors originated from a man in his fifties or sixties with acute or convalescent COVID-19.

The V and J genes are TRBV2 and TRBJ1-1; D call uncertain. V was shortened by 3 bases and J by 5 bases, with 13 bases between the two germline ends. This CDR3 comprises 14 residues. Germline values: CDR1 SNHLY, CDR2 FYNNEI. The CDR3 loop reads CASSDEGRRTEAFF. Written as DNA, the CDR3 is TGTGCCAGCAGTGATGAGGGTAGGAGGACTGAAGCTTTCTTT. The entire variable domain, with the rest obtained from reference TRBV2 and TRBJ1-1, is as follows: EPEVTQTPSHQVTQMGQEVILRCVPISNHLYFYWYRQILGQKVEFLVSFYNNEISEKSEIFDDQFSVERPDGSNFTLKIRSTKLEDSAMYFCASSDEGRRTEAFFGQGTRLTVV.

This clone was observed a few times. In DNA, the CDR3 is TGTGCCAGCAGTTTAGGAGGGCTATCCAAAAACATTCAGTACTTC. This sequence encodes CASSLGGLSKNIQYF. The chain is built from TRBV27 and TRBJ2-4, with a tentative D call TRBD2 (6 bases). The V gene's germline CDR1 is MNHEY and CDR2 SMNVEV (reference sequence). The V and J ends lost 2 bases and 2 bases respectively, with 10 bases between them. This CDR3 is 15 amino acids long.

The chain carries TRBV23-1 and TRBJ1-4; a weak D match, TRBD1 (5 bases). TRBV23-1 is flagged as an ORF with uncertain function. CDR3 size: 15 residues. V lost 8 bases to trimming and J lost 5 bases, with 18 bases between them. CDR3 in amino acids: CASGRDHALNEKLFF. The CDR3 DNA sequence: TGCGCCAGCGGGCGGGACCACGCTCTAAATGAAAAACTGTTTTTT.

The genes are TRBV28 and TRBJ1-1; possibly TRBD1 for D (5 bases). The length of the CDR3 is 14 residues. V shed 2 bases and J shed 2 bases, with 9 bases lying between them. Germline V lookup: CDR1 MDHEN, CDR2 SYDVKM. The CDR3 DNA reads TGTGCCAGCAGTTTAAATGACAGAAACACTGAAGCTTTCTTT. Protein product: CASSLNDRNTEAFF.

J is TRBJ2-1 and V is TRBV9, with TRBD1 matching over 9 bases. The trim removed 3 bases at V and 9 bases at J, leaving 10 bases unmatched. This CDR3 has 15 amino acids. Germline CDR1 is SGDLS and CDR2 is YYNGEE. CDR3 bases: TGTGCCAGCAGCGAAGCACCGGGACAGGGCGGTGAGCAGTTCTTC. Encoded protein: CASSEAPGQGGEQFF. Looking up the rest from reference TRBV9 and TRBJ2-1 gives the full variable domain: DSGVTQTPKHLITATGQRVTLRCSPRSGDLSVYWYQQSLDQGLQFLIQYYNGEERAKGNILERFSAQQFPDLHSELNLSSLELGDSALYFCASSEAPGQGGEQFFGPGTRLTVL.

The CDR3: CAWSVRTTLHF. As DNA, the CDR3 is TGTGCCTGGAGTGTACGAACTACCCTCCACTTT. This sequence joins TRBV30 and TRBJ1-6; D uncertain. The CDR3 spans 11 residues. Germline loops: CDR1 GTSNPN, CDR2 SVGIG (reference sequence). The V end lost 0 bases, the J end lost 14 bases, and 8 bases lay between the germline ends.

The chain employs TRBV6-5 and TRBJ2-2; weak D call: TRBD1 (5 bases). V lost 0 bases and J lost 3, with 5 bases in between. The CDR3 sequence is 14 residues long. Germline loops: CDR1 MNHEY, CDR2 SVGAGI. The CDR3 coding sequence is TGTGCCAGCAGTTACTCAGGGGACACCGGGGAGCTGTTTTTT. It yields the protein CASSYSGDTGELFF.

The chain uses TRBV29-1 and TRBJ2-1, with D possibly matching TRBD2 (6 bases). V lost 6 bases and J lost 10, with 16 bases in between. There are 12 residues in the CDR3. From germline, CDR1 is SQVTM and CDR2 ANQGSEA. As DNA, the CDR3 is TGCAGCGTCGAGAGGACCCGGGGGGAGCAGTTCTTC. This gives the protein CSVERTRGEQFF.

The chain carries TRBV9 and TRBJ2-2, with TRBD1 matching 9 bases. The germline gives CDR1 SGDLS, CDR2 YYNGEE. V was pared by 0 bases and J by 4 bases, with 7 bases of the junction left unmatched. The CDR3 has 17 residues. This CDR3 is CASSVATGGAGTGELFF. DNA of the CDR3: TGTGCCAGCAGCGTAGCAACAGGGGGCGCCGGCACCGGGGAGCTGTTTTTT.

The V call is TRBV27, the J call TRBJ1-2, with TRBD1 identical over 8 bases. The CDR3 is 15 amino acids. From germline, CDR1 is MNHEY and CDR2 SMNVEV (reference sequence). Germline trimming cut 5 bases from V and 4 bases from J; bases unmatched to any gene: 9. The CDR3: CASSPSDRDPYGYTF. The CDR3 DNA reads TGTGCCAGCAGTCCCTCGGACAGGGACCCCTATGGCTACACCTTC.

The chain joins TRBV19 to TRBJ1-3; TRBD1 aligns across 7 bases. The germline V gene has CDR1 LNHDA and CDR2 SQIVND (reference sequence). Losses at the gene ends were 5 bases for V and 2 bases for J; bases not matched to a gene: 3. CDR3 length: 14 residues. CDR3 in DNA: TGTGCCAGTAGTCGGGACAGCCCTGGAAACACCATATATTTT. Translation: CASSRDSPGNTIYF.

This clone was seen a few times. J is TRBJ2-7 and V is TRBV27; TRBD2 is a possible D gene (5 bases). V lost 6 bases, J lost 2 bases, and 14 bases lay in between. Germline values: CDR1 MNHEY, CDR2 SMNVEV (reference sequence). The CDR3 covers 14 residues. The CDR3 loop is CASSLSSATYEQYF. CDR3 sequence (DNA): TGTGCCAGCAGCCTAAGTAGCGCAACCTACGAGCAGTACTTC.

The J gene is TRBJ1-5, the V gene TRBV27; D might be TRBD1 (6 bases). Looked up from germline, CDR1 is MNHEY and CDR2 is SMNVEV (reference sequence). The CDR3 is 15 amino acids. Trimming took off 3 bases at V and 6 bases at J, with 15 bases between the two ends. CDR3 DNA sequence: TGTGCCAGCAGTTTGGACAGCACCGTCGGTCAGCCCCAGCATTTT. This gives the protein CASSLDSTVGQPQHF.

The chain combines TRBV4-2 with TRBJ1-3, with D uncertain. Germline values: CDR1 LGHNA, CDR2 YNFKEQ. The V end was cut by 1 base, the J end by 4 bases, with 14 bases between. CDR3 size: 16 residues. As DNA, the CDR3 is TGTGCCAGCAGCCAAGGGGAGGGATTAGGAGGAAACACCATATATTTT. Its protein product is CASSQGEGLGGNTIYF.

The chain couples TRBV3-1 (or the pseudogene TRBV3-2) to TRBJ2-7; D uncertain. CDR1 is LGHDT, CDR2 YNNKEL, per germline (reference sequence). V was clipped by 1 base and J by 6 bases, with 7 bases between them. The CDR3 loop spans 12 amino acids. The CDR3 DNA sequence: TGTGCCAGCAGCCAAGTGGTCGGCGAGCAGTACTTC. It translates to CASSQVVGEQYF.

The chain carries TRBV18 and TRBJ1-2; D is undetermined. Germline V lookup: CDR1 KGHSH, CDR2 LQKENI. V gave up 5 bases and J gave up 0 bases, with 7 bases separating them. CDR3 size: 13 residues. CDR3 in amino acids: CASSSYSNYGYTF. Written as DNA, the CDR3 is TGTGCCAGCTCATCCTACTCTAACTATGGCTACACCTTC.

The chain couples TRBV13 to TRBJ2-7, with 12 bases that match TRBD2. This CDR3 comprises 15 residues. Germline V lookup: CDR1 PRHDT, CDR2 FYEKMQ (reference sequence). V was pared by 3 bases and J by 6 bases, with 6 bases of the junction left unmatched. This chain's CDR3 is CASSFLAGGHGEQYF. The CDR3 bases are TGTGCCAGCAGCTTCCTAGCGGGGGGGCACGGCGAGCAGTACTTC.

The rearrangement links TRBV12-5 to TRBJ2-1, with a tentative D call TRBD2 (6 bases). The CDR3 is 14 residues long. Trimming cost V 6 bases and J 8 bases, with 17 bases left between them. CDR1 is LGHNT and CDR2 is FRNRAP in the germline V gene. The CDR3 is CASGWGTPNDEQFF. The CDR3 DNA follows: TGTGCTAGTGGGTGGGGGACTCCGAACGATGAGCAGTTCTTC.